This TCR beta chain was observed in a study of beta chain features in type 1 diabetes. Study background: There was similarity between patients and healthy donors in age, gender and cell yields. The study's findings and limits: Cells with high TCR expression could be over-represented when cDNA is sequenced.

This clone turned up a few times. Antigen unknown. The V segment lost 8 bases and the J segment 0 bases; nucleotides outside the gene matches: 6. The CDR3 covers 15 residues. CDR1 and CDR2 (germline): SGHNT, YENEEA. Expressed TCRB transcripts were sequenced because the isolated RNA had all been reverse transcribed beforehand. Using immunoSEQ multiplex PCR, the repertoire was profiled, and TCRdb retains in-frame clones only, with some absent. The sample consists of about 320,000 clones, less than 15% of them appearing once. The chain carries TRBV11-3 and TRBJ2-1; TRBD2 matches at 8 bases. The sequencing sample was made of central memory CD4+ T cells from blood. The TCR originated in a man aged 25 to 45 in good health. The CDR3 bases are TGTGCCAGCTGTCCGCTAGCGGGCTCCTACAATGAGCAGTTCTTC. Translated: CASCPLAGSYNEQFF.